This T cell receptor beta chain came from a study of T-cell memory formation after mild COVID-19. Across the whole study: Largely, the TCR clusters proved donor specific. Study findings and constraints: Contracting CD8+ clones were enriched in EMRA, CD4+ mainly in CM and EM. Clones that contracted from day 15 to 85 had balanced CD4/CD8; later expanders were CD4+ biased.

At least ten counts were recorded for this clonotype. Its specificity is not known. The junction had 10 bases not matched to a gene; V was cut back by 3 bases and J by 12 bases. This CDR3 has 15 amino acids. Germline V gene lookup returns CDR1 SGHNT and CDR2 YYREEE (reference sequence). TCRdb re-analysed the 5' RACE reads in MiXCR, keeping a single row per CDR3 protein. The data hold roughly 14,000 distinct CDR3 sequences, with roughly 19% observed a single time. The chain joins TRBV5-4 to TRBJ2-1, with 12 bases that match TRBD2. This clonotype originated in an adult woman who had mild COVID-19 (a few samples of this study predate the infection). Cell type and time point are not known. The sequencing sample was made of PBMCs or a T cell subset sorted from them (not recorded which). Here the CDR3 DNA reads TGTGCCAGCAGCTATCGGACTAGCGGGACTCCAGGGCAGTTCTTC. Protein product: CASSYRTSGTPGQFF.